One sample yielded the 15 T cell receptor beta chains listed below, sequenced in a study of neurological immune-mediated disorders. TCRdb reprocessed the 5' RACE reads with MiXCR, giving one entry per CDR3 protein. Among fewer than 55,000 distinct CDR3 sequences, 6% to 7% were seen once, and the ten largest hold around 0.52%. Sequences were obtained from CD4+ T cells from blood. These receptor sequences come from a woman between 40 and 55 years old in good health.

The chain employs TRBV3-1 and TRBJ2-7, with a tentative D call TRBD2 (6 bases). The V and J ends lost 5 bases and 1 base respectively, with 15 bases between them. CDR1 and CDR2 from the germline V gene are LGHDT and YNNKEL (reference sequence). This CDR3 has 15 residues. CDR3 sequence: CASSEGSGPSYEQYF. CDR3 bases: TGTGCCAGCAGCGAAGGAAGCGGGCCTTCCTACGAGCAGTACTTC.

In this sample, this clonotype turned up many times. CDR3 sequence (DNA): TGTGCCAGCTCTAGGACGAGCACTGAAGCTTTCTTT. Amino acids: CASSRTSTEAFF. This chain links TRBV12-3 or TRBV12-4 with TRBJ1-1; D not certain. The CDR3 covers 12 residues. The ends were cut back, 8 bases at V and 4 bases at J, with 11 bases in the middle.

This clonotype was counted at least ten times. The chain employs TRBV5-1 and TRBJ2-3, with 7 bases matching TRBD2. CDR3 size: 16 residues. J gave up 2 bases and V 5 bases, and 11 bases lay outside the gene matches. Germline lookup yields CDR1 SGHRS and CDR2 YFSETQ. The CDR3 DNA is TGCGCCAGCAGAATTGGGCCAGCGGGGTCCACAGATACGCAGTATTTT. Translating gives CASRIGPAGSTDTQYF.

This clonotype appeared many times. This CDR3 is CASSIGGLGETQYF. The CDR3 DNA sequence: TGCGCCAGCAGCATAGGGGGCCTGGGAGAGACCCAGTACTTC. This chain uses TRBV5-1 with TRBJ2-5; 7 nucleotides agree with TRBD1. CDR3 length: 14 amino acids. Per the germline V gene, CDR1 is SGHRS and CDR2 is YFSETQ. The V gene end was trimmed by 4 bases and the J gene end by 4 bases; junction bases not matched to a gene: 7. Based on the CDR3 plus reference TRBV5-1 and TRBJ2-5, the full variable domain is KAGVTQTPRYLIKTRGQQVTLSCSPISGHRSVSWYQQTPGQGLQFLFEYFSETQRNKGNFPGRFSGRQFSNSRSEMNVSTLELGDSALYLCASSIGGLGETQYFGPGTRLLVL.

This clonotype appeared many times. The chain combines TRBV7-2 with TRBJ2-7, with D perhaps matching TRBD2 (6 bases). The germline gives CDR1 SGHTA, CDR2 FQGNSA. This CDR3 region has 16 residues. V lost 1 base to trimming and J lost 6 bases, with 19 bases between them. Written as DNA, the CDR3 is TGTGCCAGCAGCTTAGGATCGGGGGTGGGGCTTTCCGAGCAGTACTTC. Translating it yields CASSLGSGVGLSEQYF.

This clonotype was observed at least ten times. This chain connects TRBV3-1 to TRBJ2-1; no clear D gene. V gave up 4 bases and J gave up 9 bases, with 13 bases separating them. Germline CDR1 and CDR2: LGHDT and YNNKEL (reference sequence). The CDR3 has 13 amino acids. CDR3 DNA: TGTGCCAGCAGCCCCGTTGGGGTCGGTGAGCAGTTCTTC. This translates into CASSPVGVGEQFF.

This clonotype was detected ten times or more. The CDR3 loop is CASSLGQGASQETQYF. The CDR3 DNA follows: TGTGCCAGCAGTCTAGGACAGGGGGCCAGCCAAGAGACCCAGTACTTC. J is TRBJ2-5 and V is TRBV6-2 or TRBV6-3; 11 bases align to TRBD1. V lost 5 bases and J lost 1; bases outside the gene matches: 6. Looked up from germline, CDR1 is MNHEY and CDR2 is SVGEGT. CDR3 length equals 16 residues.

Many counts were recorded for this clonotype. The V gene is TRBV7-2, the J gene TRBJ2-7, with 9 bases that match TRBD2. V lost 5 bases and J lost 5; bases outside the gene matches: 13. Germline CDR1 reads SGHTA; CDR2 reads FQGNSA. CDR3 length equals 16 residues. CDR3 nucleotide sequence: TGTGCCAGCAGCGGACTGTTAAGCGGGAGGATCGACGAGCAGTACTTC. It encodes CASSGLLSGRIDEQYF.

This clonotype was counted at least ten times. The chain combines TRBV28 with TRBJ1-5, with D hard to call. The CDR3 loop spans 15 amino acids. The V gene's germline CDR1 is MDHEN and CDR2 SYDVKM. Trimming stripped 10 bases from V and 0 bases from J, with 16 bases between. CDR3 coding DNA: TGTGCCACTGTCGGGGAACCGCTTAGCAATCAGCCCCAGCATTTT. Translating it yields CATVGEPLSNQPQHF.

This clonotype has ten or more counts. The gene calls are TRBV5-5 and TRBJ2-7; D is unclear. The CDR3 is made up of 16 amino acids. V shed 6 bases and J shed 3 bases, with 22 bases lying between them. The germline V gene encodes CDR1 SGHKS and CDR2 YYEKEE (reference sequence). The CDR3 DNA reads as TGTGCCAGCACCACCCCCGGACCTCAAAGGGACTACGAGCAGTACTTC. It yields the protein CASTTPGPQRDYEQYF.

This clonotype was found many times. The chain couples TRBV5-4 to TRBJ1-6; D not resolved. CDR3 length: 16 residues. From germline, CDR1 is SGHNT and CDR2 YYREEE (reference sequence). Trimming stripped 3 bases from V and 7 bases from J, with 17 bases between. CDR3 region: CASSSLAGVENSPLHF. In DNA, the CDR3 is TGTGCCAGCAGCTCCTTGGCCGGGGTGGAGAATTCACCCCTCCACTTT. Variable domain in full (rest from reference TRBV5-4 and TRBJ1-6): ETGVTQSPTHLIKTRGQQVTLRCSSQSGHNTVSWYQQALGQGPQFIFQYYREEENGRGNFPPRFSGLQFPNYSSELNVNALELDDSALYLCASSSLAGVENSPLHFGNGTRLTVT.

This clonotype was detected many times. As DNA, the CDR3 is TGTGCCAGCAGCCAATCATCGGACAGAATGAACACTGAAGCTTTCTTT. It translates to CASSQSSDRMNTEAFF. The chain combines TRBV16 with TRBJ1-1; the D gene is possibly TRBD1 (6 bases). Trimming stripped 0 bases from V and 0 bases from J, with 11 bases between. The CDR3 extends over 16 amino acids. From germline, CDR1 is KGHSY and CDR2 FQNENV.

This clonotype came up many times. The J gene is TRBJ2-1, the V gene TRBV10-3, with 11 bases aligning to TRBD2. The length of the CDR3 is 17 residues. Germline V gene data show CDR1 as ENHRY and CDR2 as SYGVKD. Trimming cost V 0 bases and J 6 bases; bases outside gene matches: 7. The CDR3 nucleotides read TGTGCCATCAGTGAGTCCCGGCCGGGACTAGCGGTCAATGAGCAGTTCTTC. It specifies CAISESRPGLAVNEQFF.

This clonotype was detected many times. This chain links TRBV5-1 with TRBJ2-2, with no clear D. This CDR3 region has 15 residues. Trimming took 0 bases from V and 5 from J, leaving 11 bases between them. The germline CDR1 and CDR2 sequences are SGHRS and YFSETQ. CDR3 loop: CASSLVANPTGELFF. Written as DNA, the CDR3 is TGCGCCAGCAGCTTGGTGGCGAATCCAACCGGGGAGCTGTTTTTT.

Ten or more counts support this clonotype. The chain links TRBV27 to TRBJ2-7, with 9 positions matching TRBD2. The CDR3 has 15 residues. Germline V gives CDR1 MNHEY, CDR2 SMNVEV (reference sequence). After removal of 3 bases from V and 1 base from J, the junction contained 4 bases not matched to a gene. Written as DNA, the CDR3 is TGTGCCAGCAGTTTTCTAGCGGGACCTTCCTACGAGCAGTACTTC. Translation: CASSFLAGPSYEQYF.